This TCR beta chain was documented in a study of control samples from healthy donors and cancer patients. Assay used: immunoSEQ multiplex PCR; TCRdb lists only in-frame clones, some missing. The repertoire consists of roughly 160,000 clones, with just over 95% occurring once and the leading ten covering approximately 0.93%. Germline lookup yields CDR1 SNHLY and CDR2 FYNNEI. This CDR3 has 12 residues. Between the trimmed V and J ends, which lost 5 bases and 5 bases, there was a span of 7 bases. This receptor was identified in a woman aged 25 to 39 in good health. The chain uses TRBV2 and TRBJ1-3, with a weak D call TRBD1 (5 bases). Sequenced: blood. The CDR3 spells CASSSGRNTIYF. In nucleotides, the CDR3 is TGTGCCAGCAGTTCAGGGAGAAACACCATATATTTT.